These 5 T cell receptor beta chains were sequenced from one sample in a study of cytomegalovirus exposure and HLA in healthy donors (dated by TCRdb to about 2017). The library was prepared using the immunoSEQ multiplex PCR assay. For the multiplex PCR, a mixture combining 60 forward primers for TCR Vbeta segments and 13 reverse primers for TCR Jbeta segments was used. In its TCRdb copy, this immuneACCESS table keeps in-frame sequences only and misses some clones. Where compared with another copy, unresolved V genes explain less than half of these, and the others have no known cause. Recorded for this sample are about 90,000 clones; approximately 84% of them occurred a single time. The ten largest clones represent 2.1% of the sample. Sequencing was done on a sample of PBMCs. Receptors were obtained from a man between 18 and 29 years old in good health and CMV-seronegative.

The chain carries TRBV29-1 and TRBJ1-1; 9 nucleotides align to TRBD1. The CDR3 length is 19 residues. Trimming took 0 bases from V and 1 from J; bases not matched to a gene: 15. The germline gives CDR1 SQVTM, CDR2 ANQGSEA. The CDR3 spells CSVEDLLCGQGRRNTEAFF. Written as DNA, the CDR3 is TGCAGCGTTGAAGATTTGCTTTGTGGACAGGGGAGGAGGAACACTGAAGCTTTCTTT.

The V and J genes are TRBV10-3 and TRBJ1-1; D is ambiguous. CDR3 length: 13 residues. With 0 bases removed from V and 11 bases from J, the gap between germline ends came to 13 bases. Germline V lookup: CDR1 ENHRY, CDR2 SYGVKD. CDR3 nucleotide sequence: TGTGCCATCAGTGAGTCCGGGATTTCCACGGCTTTCTTT. It specifies CAISESGISTAFF.

V usage is TRBV18 and J usage is TRBJ2-5; 7 bases are a match to TRBD2. Trimming removed 2 bases from V and 4 bases from J; junction bases left unmatched: 22. CDR3 length: 20 residues. CDR1 is KGHSH and CDR2 is LQKENI in the germline V gene. This CDR3 is CASSPSGLAVTWAPGETQYF. In DNA, the CDR3 is TGTGCCAGCTCACCAAGTGGGCTAGCGGTTACTTGGGCCCCCGGAGAGACCCAGTACTTC.

Only one count was recorded for this clone. This rearrangement joins TRBV15 to TRBJ2-7; D might be TRBD2 (5 bases). This CDR3 is 15 amino acids long. The V gene lost 1 base and the J gene lost 4 bases, with 14 bases spanning the gap. Germline loops: CDR1 LNHNV, CDR2 YYDKDF (reference sequence). The CDR3 here is CATSRGGSWGYEQYF. CDR3 in DNA: TGTGCCACCAGCAGAGGAGGGTCGTGGGGATACGAGCAGTACTTC.

In its sample, this clone was seen once. This rearrangement joins TRBV9 to TRBJ2-7, with TRBD1 matching over 8 bases. The V gene end was trimmed by 3 bases and the J gene end by 4 bases; junction bases not matched to a gene: 6. There are 14 residues in the CDR3. Germline CDR1 and CDR2: SGDLS and YYNGEE. The CDR3 DNA sequence: TGTGCCAGCAGCGCCGGACAGGGAGGTTACGAGCAGTACTTC. Protein: CASSAGQGGYEQYF. The full variable domain, rest sourced from reference TRBV9 and TRBJ2-7, is DSGVTQTPKHLITATGQRVTLRCSPRSGDLSVYWYQQSLDQGLQFLIQYYNGEERAKGNILERFSAQQFPDLHSELNLSSLELGDSALYFCASSAGQGGYEQYFGPGTRLTVT.